A single sample gave rise to the 13 T cell receptor beta chains below, sequenced in a study of cytomegalovirus exposure and HLA in healthy donors. PCR amplification relied on 60 Vbeta primers (plus 13 Jbeta primers). Sequencing used immunoSEQ multiplex PCR; TCRdb keeps in-frame clones, though not all of them. This sample has about 170,000 clones, with approximately 70% found just once. The sample comprised PBMCs. These receptors came from a middle-aged man in good health and CMV-seropositive.

This sequence joins TRBV5-6 and TRBJ1-2; no clear D. V lost 0 bases to trimming and J lost 0 bases, with 3 bases between them. The CDR3 runs 13 residues. The germline V gene has CDR1 SGHDT and CDR2 YYEEEE. The CDR3 loop reads CASSLAANYGYTF. CDR3 coding DNA: TGTGCCAGCAGCTTGGCGGCTAACTATGGCTACACCTTC.

This chain joins TRBV5-1 and TRBJ1-6; maybe TRBD1 (6 bases). CDR1 and CDR2 (germline): SGHRS, YFSETQ. The CDR3 covers 12 residues. V was pared by 0 bases and J by 16 bases, with 11 bases between. The CDR3 coding sequence is TGCGCCAGCAGCTTGGACAGGGAAGATCTCCACTTT. Protein: CASSLDREDLHF.

The chain links TRBV2 to TRBJ2-3; a possible D gene is TRBD1 (5 bases). Germline assignment: CDR1 SNHLY and CDR2 FYNNEI. The CDR3 sequence is 13 residues long. V shed 2 bases and J shed 4 bases, with 7 bases lying between them. DNA for the CDR3: TGTGCCAGCAGTGAACAGGGCGCAGATACGCAGTATTTT. Translated, it gives CASSEQGADTQYF.

The chain couples TRBV6-6 to TRBJ1-1; TRBD1 matches 12 bases. This CDR3 region has 16 residues. V lost 2 bases, J lost 1 base, and 2 bases stayed unmatched. Germline lookup yields CDR1 MNHNY and CDR2 SVGAGI (reference sequence). CDR3 in amino acids: CASSYGTGGANTEAFF. As DNA, the CDR3 is TGTGCCAGCAGTTACGGGACAGGGGGCGCGAACACTGAAGCTTTCTTT.

The V call is TRBV25-1, the J call TRBJ1-1; TRBD1 agrees at 8 bases. This CDR3 spans 15 amino acids. V shed 1 base and J 4 bases; nucleotides not matched to a gene: 5. The V gene's germline CDR1 is MGHDK and CDR2 SYGVNS. The CDR3 DNA reads as TGTGCCAGCAGTGAATTTGGACAGGGTGCCACTGAAGCTTTCTTT. Translated: CASSEFGQGATEAFF.

The chain joins TRBV7-6 to TRBJ2-1; 8 bases align to TRBD1. Germline CDR1 SGHVS, CDR2 FNYEAQ. Unmatched junction bases numbered 1, after V lost 1 base and J lost 2 bases. The CDR3 extends over 15 amino acids. CDR3 sequence (DNA): TGTGCCAGCAGCTTAGGCAGGGGGCCCTACAATGAGCAGTTCTTC. It is translated as CASSLGRGPYNEQFF.

The chain uses TRBV6-5 and TRBJ2-2, with a tentative D call TRBD2 (6 bases). This CDR3 region has 14 residues. Germline CDR1 and CDR2: MNHEY and SVGAGI. The V gene lost 5 bases and the J gene lost 6 bases, with 13 bases spanning the gap. CDR3 bases: TGTGCCAGCAGTCGCGGGGTCAGCGCCGGGGAGCTGTTTTTT. Amino acids: CASSRGVSAGELFF.

The J gene is TRBJ1-1, the V gene TRBV10-3; D possibly corresponds to TRBD1 (5 bases). The CDR3 totals 15 residues. Trimming shortened V by 0 bases and J by 1 base, and 9 bases separated the two germline ends. Germline V CDR1 and CDR2: ENHRY, SYGVKD. The CDR3 region is CAISESRQKNTEAFF. The CDR3 DNA reads as TGTGCCATCAGTGAGTCGAGACAGAAGAACACTGAAGCTTTCTTT.

This sequence joins TRBV9 and TRBJ2-7, with D possibly being TRBD1 (6 bases). Per the germline V gene, CDR1 is SGDLS and CDR2 is YYNGEE. This CDR3 has 14 amino acids. Between the trimmed V and J ends, which lost 2 bases and 1 base, there was a span of 10 bases. CDR3: CASSVGDKSYEQYF. CDR3 in DNA: TGTGCCAGCAGCGTTGGGGACAAATCCTACGAGCAGTACTTC.

The rearrangement uses TRBV5-1 and TRBJ2-5; 12 bases match TRBD2. The last part of the DNA fits TRBJ2-7 better; the J call may be wrong. The CDR3 has 15 residues. Germline V gene data show CDR1 as SGHRS and CDR2 as YFSETQ. The CDR3 is CASSLLAGGSYEQYF. The CDR3, as DNA: TGCGCCAGCAGCTTACTAGCGGGGGGTTCCTACGAGCAGTACTTC.

This chain links TRBV5-1 with TRBJ1-1; TRBD1 matches at 8 bases. Germline-derived CDR1 and CDR2 are SGHRS and YFSETQ. The CDR3 is 15 residues long. V was pared by 4 bases and J by 0 bases, with 5 bases of the junction left unmatched. CDR3 loop: CASSPRDRMNTEAFF. CDR3 DNA: TGCGCCAGCAGCCCAAGGGACAGGATGAACACTGAAGCTTTCTTT.

The rearrangement joins TRBV6-5 to TRBJ1-5, with a possible D match to TRBD1 (5 bases). The germline gives CDR1 MNHEY, CDR2 SVGAGI. V was clipped by 0 bases and J by 6 bases, with 9 bases between them. There are 14 residues in the CDR3. The CDR3 reads CASSYSGAGQPQHF. The CDR3 DNA follows: TGTGCCAGCAGTTACTCAGGGGCTGGTCAGCCCCAGCATTTT.

V usage is TRBV2 and J usage is TRBJ1-1, with 9 nucleotides matching TRBD1. V shed 2 bases and J 0 bases; nucleotides not matched to a gene: 4. Germline CDR1 and CDR2: SNHLY and FYNNEI. The CDR3 extends over 16 amino acids. CDR3 sequence: CASSERRTGVNTEAFF. As DNA, the CDR3 is TGTGCCAGCAGTGAAAGAAGGACAGGGGTGAACACTGAAGCTTTCTTT.